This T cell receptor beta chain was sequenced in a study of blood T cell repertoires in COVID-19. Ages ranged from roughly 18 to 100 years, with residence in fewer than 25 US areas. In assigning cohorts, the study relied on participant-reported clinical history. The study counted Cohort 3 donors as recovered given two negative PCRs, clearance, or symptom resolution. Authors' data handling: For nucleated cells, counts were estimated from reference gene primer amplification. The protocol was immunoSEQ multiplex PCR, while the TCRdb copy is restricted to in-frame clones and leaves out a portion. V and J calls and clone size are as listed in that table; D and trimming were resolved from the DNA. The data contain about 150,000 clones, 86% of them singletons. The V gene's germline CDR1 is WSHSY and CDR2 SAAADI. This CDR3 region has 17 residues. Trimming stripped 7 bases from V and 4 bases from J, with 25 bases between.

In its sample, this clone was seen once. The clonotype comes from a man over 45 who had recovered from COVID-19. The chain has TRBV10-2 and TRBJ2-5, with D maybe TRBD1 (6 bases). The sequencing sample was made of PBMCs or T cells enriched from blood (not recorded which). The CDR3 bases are TGCGCCAGCACTGTCCCTGGGACAATTTCTAGGAGAGAGACCCAGTACTTC. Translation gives CASTVPGTISRRETQYF.